Shown below are 19 T cell receptor beta chains from a single sample sequenced in a study of identical twins. TCRdb used MiXCR to reprocess the 5' RACE reads, holding one entry per CDR3 protein. The sample has 210,000 or so distinct CDR3 sequences, approximately 15% seen once; the top ten hold 40%. This sample also belongs to another study, concerning T cells expressing NK-cell markers.

Sequenced input: CD8+ T cells sorted from blood. Receptor source: a woman aged 18-29 years in good health.

This clonotype was picked up a small number of times. The chain recombines TRBV6-5 with TRBJ2-3; 8 nucleotides agree with TRBD2. Germline CDR1 MNHEY, CDR2 SVGAGI. CDR3 length equals 17 residues. V lost 4 bases to trimming and J lost 2 bases; unmatched junction nucleotides: 11. CDR3 loop: CASSSLTLAANTDTQYF. CDR3 coding DNA: TGTGCCAGCAGTTCTCTTACACTAGCGGCAAACACAGATACGCAGTATTTT.

The chain couples TRBV12-3 or TRBV12-4 to TRBJ2-2, with D possibly TRBD2 on 5 matching bases. The CDR3 is 13 amino acids. The V end lost 3 bases, the J end lost 7 bases, and 9 bases lay between the germline ends. This CDR3 is CASSFGEGGELFF. The CDR3 nucleotides read TGTGCCAGCAGTTTTGGTGAGGGCGGGGAGCTGTTTTTT.

This clonotype has more than one count but fewer than ten. The rearrangement uses TRBV10-3 and TRBJ2-4; D perhaps matches TRBD1 (6 bases). V lost 5 bases to trimming and J lost 0 bases, with 14 bases between them. Germline V CDR1 and CDR2: ENHRY, SYGVKD. The CDR3 has 16 residues. The CDR3 nucleotides are TGTGCCATCAGTTCACCAGGGGAGATAGCCAAAAACATTCAGTACTTC. Protein sequence: CAISSPGEIAKNIQYF.

The rearrangement uses TRBV2 and TRBJ2-1; 8 bases align to TRBD1. J was trimmed by 6 bases and V by 3 bases; bases with no gene match: 7. The CDR3 totals 15 residues. Germline CDR1 SNHLY, CDR2 FYNNEI. In DNA, the CDR3 is TGTGCCAGCAGTGATCGGTCAGGGACAGGCAATGAGCAGTTCTTC. This translates into CASSDRSGTGNEQFF.

This clonotype was counted a few times. The rearrangement uses TRBV7-2 and TRBJ2-7; TRBD2 is a possible D gene (5 bases). The CDR3 covers 15 residues. V was pared by 5 bases and J by 2 bases, with 16 bases between. Germline assignment: CDR1 SGHTA and CDR2 FQGNSA. CDR3 sequence: CASSHQTAVTYEQYF. For the CDR3, the DNA is TGTGCCAGCAGCCACCAAACAGCGGTGACCTACGAGCAGTACTTC.

The chain recombines TRBV20-1 with TRBJ2-7; 11 positions agree with TRBD1. CDR1 and CDR2 (germline): DFQATT, SNEGSKA (reference sequence). The CDR3 contains 14 residues. J was trimmed by 5 bases and V by 4 bases; bases with no gene match: 7. The CDR3, as DNA: TGCAGTGCTATCGATCCGGGACAGGGGGACGAGCAGTACTTC. This gives the protein CSAIDPGQGDEQYF.

This clonotype was counted a few times. The V call is TRBV20-1, the J call TRBJ1-1; a possible D gene is TRBD1 (6 bases). Trimming removed 6 bases at V and 4 bases at J, with 21 bases between. This CDR3 spans 15 amino acids. Germline V CDR1 and CDR2: DFQATT, SNEGSKA (reference sequence). This CDR3 reads CSAFWTEEAGTEAFF. The CDR3 coding sequence is TGCAGTGCCTTTTGGACAGAAGAGGCGGGCACTGAAGCTTTCTTT.

The J gene is TRBJ1-1, the V gene TRBV2, with D perhaps TRBD1 (6 bases). The CDR3 contains 17 residues. V was pared by 0 bases and J by 3 bases, with 17 bases between. Per germline, CDR1 SNHLY and CDR2 FYNNEI. For the CDR3, the DNA is TGTGCCAGCAGTGAAGCCCCTCGAGGGGGTTTGGACACTGAAGCTTTCTTT. As protein: CASSEAPRGGLDTEAFF.

This clonotype has a handful of counts. This chain uses TRBV14 with TRBJ2-1, with a possible D match to TRBD2 (5 bases). In germline, CDR1 is SGHDN, CDR2 FVKESK. This CDR3 spans 14 amino acids. V lost 10 bases, J lost 0 bases, and 13 bases lay in between. The CDR3 nucleotides read TGTGCCACCCACCCAGCGGTCTCCTACAATGAGCAGTTCTTC. Translating it yields CATHPAVSYNEQFF.

V usage is TRBV6-5 and J usage is TRBJ2-5; D uncertain. Trimming pared 1 base from V and 5 bases from J, leaving 5 bases between. The germline gives CDR1 MNHEY, CDR2 SVGAGI. This CDR3 has 12 amino acids. As DNA, the CDR3 is TGTGCCAGCAGTTACTACGGGGAGACCCAGTACTTC. It translates to CASSYYGETQYF.

This clonotype was detected once. The chain carries TRBV14 and TRBJ2-7; 11 bases line up with TRBD2. V was clipped by 4 bases and J by 8 bases; unmatched bases: 22. This CDR3 spans 19 amino acids. Germline V gene sequence: CDR1 SGHDN, CDR2 FVKESK. The DNA of the CDR3 is TGTGCCAGCAGCCTACCGGGGGGCTCCCTAGCGGGAGGACCATACAAGCAGTACTTC. It encodes CASSLPGGSLAGGPYKQYF.

This chain joins TRBV6-1 and TRBJ2-7; 7 bases align to TRBD1. From germline, CDR1 is MNHNS and CDR2 SASEGT. J gave up 4 bases and V 4 bases, and 16 bases lay outside the gene matches. There are 17 residues in the CDR3. CDR3: CASSVHWGQSKGYEQYF. The CDR3, as DNA: TGTGCCAGCAGTGTCCACTGGGGACAGTCAAAGGGGTACGAGCAGTACTTC.

This clonotype has just a few counts. The CDR3 sequence is CSVDREGETQYF. The CDR3 nucleotides are TGCAGCGTTGACAGGGAGGGGGAGACCCAGTACTTC. This chain links TRBV29-1 with TRBJ2-5; 7 nucleotides line up with TRBD2. In germline, CDR1 is SQVTM, CDR2 ANQGSEA. The trim removed 3 bases at V and 5 bases at J, leaving 3 bases unmatched. The CDR3 extends over 12 amino acids.

The V gene is TRBV3-1, the J gene TRBJ2-6; D is ambiguous. V was pared by 1 base and J by 2 bases, with 12 bases between. The germline gives CDR1 LGHDT, CDR2 YNNKEL (reference sequence). The CDR3 runs to 17 residues. CDR3 sequence: CASSQVGRHPGANVLTF. The CDR3 nucleotides read TGTGCCAGCAGCCAAGTTGGACGGCATCCTGGGGCCAACGTCCTGACTTTC.

This clonotype appeared a few times. V is TRBV5-6 and J is TRBJ2-5; the match to TRBD2 covers 8 bases. Germline values: CDR1 SGHDT, CDR2 YYEEEE. The length of the CDR3 is 15 residues. Trimming cost V 5 bases and J 5 bases; bases outside gene matches: 11. The CDR3 is CASSSRERERETQYF. CDR3 DNA sequence: TGTGCCAGCAGTTCGAGAGAGCGGGAGAGGGAGACCCAGTACTTC.

The V gene is TRBV10-2, the J gene TRBJ2-1; D ambiguous. Per the germline V gene, CDR1 is WSHSY and CDR2 is SAAADI. CDR3 length equals 13 residues. V gave up 1 base and J gave up 10 bases, with 11 bases separating them. CDR3 sequence: CASSEYYAEEQFF. Written as DNA, the CDR3 is TGCGCCAGCAGTGAGTACTACGCGGAAGAGCAGTTCTTC.

The table lists this clonotype with a few counts. The chain couples TRBV10-3 to TRBJ2-4; D is perhaps TRBD2 (6 bases). From germline, CDR1 is ENHRY and CDR2 SYGVKD. Deletions cut 8 bases from V and 4 bases from J, with 12 bases between. The CDR3 sequence is 13 residues long. The CDR3 reads CAIRSSEKNIQYF. The CDR3 bases are TGTGCCATCCGATCTAGCGAGAAAAACATTCAGTACTTC.

In this sample, this clonotype turned up a few times. The chain recombines TRBV27 with TRBJ2-1; 9 bases line up with TRBD1. The V gene's germline CDR1 is MNHEY and CDR2 SMNVEV (reference sequence). The CDR3 is 16 amino acids. The V gene end was trimmed by 5 bases and the J gene end by 7 bases; junction bases not matched to a gene: 12. CDR3 protein: CASSPLSTGGWNEQFF. CDR3 coding DNA: TGTGCCAGCAGTCCGCTCTCGACAGGGGGTTGGAATGAGCAGTTCTTC.

This clonotype was counted many times. The chain recombines TRBV5-1 with TRBJ2-7; D possibly corresponds to TRBD2 (6 bases). The CDR3 totals 15 residues. V was shortened by 0 bases and J by 4 bases, with 14 bases between the two germline ends. Germline loops: CDR1 SGHRS, CDR2 YFSETQ. The CDR3: CASSLGSDGTYEQYF. The CDR3, as DNA: TGCGCCAGCAGCTTGGGATCGGACGGGACTTACGAGCAGTACTTC.